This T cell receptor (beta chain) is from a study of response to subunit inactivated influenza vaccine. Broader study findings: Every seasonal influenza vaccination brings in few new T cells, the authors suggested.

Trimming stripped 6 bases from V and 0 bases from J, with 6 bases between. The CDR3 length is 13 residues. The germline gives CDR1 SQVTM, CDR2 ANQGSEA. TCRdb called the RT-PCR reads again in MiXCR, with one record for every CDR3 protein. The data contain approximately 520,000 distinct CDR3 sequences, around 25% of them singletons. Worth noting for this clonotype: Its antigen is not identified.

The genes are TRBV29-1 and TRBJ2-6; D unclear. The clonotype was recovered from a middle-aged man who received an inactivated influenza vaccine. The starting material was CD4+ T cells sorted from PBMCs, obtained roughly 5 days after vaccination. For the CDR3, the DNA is TGCAGCGTCCAGATCTCTGGGGCCAACGTCCTGACTTTC. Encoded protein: CSVQISGANVLTF.